Shown below are 31 T cell receptor beta chains from a single sample sequenced in a study of metastatic and nonmetastatic thyroid tumors. TCRdb reassembled clones from the PCR reads with MiXCR. This table holds over 30,000 clones, roughly 33% found once. No patient received treatment before thyroid surgery. The sample was tumor tissue. Receptors were obtained from a female donor with papillary thyroid cancer or a benign thyroid nodule (not recorded which). Some clones in this sample may be carry-over from other donors' samples.

Here the CDR3 DNA reads TGTGCCAGCAGTTTATGGACCTCCTACGAGCAGTACTTC. Its protein is CASSLWTSYEQYF. The V and J genes are TRBV12-3 or TRBV12-4 and TRBJ2-7; D remains ambiguous. V shed 2 bases and J shed 0 bases, with 5 bases lying between them. The CDR3 runs 13 residues.

This chain connects TRBV24-1 to TRBJ1-2; 9 bases line up with TRBD1. This CDR3 contains 17 residues. Germline V gene lookup returns CDR1 KGHDR and CDR2 SFDVKD. The junction had 10 bases not matched to a gene; V was cut back by 3 bases and J by 3 bases. The CDR3 reads CATSDPRTGANDYGYTF. CDR3 DNA: TGTGCCACCAGTGATCCCAGGACAGGGGCGAATGACTATGGCTACACCTTC.

J is TRBJ2-7 and V is TRBV4-3; no clear D. The germline V gene has CDR1 LGHNA and CDR2 YSLEER. V was shortened by 0 bases and J by 2 bases, with 14 bases between the two germline ends. The CDR3 is 16 residues long. The CDR3 coding sequence is TGCGCCAGCAGCCAAGATGAAAGGGTCACCGCCTACGAGCAGTACTTC. Its translation is CASSQDERVTAYEQYF.

The chain couples TRBV2 to TRBJ1-2; no clear D. V was clipped by 7 bases and J by 5 bases, with 20 bases between them. Germline loops: CDR1 SNHLY, CDR2 FYNNEI. The CDR3 is 15 amino acids. The CDR3 here is CASNQDEELKYGYTF. DNA of the CDR3: TGTGCCAGCAACCAGGACGAGGAGTTAAAGTATGGCTACACCTTC.

The chain uses TRBV6-1 and TRBJ2-1; weak D call: TRBD2 (6 bases). This CDR3 has 12 residues. From germline, CDR1 is MNHNS and CDR2 SASEGT. With 5 bases removed from V and 9 bases from J, the gap between germline ends came to 11 bases. CDR3: CASSFGSGEQFF. In nucleotides, the CDR3 is TGTGCCAGCAGTTTCGGGAGCGGTGAGCAGTTCTTC.

This clone was seen only a few times. The chain joins TRBV27 to TRBJ2-1, with 7 bases matching TRBD1. This CDR3 contains 15 residues. CDR1 MNHEY and CDR2 SMNVEV come from the germline V gene (reference sequence). J gave up 5 bases and V 6 bases, and 10 bases lay outside the gene matches. The CDR3 loop reads CASRPGDSRDNEQFF. CDR3 in DNA: TGTGCCAGCAGGCCCGGGGACAGCAGGGACAATGAGCAGTTCTTC.

This chain connects TRBV6-2 or TRBV6-3 to TRBJ1-2, with TRBD1 matching 9 bases. The CDR3 sequence is 14 residues long. V was pared by 1 base and J by 6 bases, with 3 bases of the junction left unmatched. The V gene's germline CDR1 is MNHEY and CDR2 SVGEGT. The CDR3 sequence is CASSYWDRVDGYTF. CDR3 coding DNA: TGTGCCAGCAGTTACTGGGACAGGGTGGATGGCTACACCTTC.

The chain joins TRBV20-1 to TRBJ1-2; tentative D call: TRBD1 (5 bases). The V gene lost 0 bases and the J gene lost 3 bases, with 17 bases spanning the gap. CDR1 DFQATT and CDR2 SNEGSKA come from the germline V gene (reference sequence). This CDR3 spans 16 amino acids. The CDR3 DNA sequence: TGCAGTGCTAGAGATATGAAGGGGAGGGCCGACTATGGCTACACCTTC. This gives the protein CSARDMKGRADYGYTF.

The J gene is TRBJ2-7, the V gene TRBV7-2; either TRBD1 or TRBD2 may fit D (5 bases each). V was clipped by 3 bases and J by 3 bases, with 15 bases between them. This CDR3 spans 15 amino acids. Germline CDR1 reads SGHTA; CDR2 reads FQGNSA. CDR3 bases: TGTGCCAGCAGCTTCCTTCCGGGACGGAGCTACGAGCAGTACTTC. This translates into CASSFLPGRSYEQYF.

V is TRBV2 and J is TRBJ2-3, with 12 bases that match TRBD2. This CDR3 is 18 amino acids long. The germline V gene encodes CDR1 SNHLY and CDR2 FYNNEI. After removal of 3 bases from V and 2 bases from J, the junction contained 9 bases not matched to a gene. The CDR3 sequence: CASSDWLGLAGLTDTQYF. CDR3 DNA: TGTGCCAGCAGTGACTGGCTAGGACTAGCGGGACTCACAGATACGCAGTATTTT. Using reference TRBV2 and TRBJ2-3 for the parts outside the CDR3, the full variable domain is EPEVTQTPSHQVTQMGQEVILRCVPISNHLYFYWYRQILGQKVEFLVSFYNNEISEKSEIFDDQFSVERPDGSNFTLKIRSTKLEDSAMYFCASSDWLGLAGLTDTQYFGPGTRLTVL.

The chain carries TRBV6-5 and TRBJ2-3, with D possibly TRBD1 on 6 matching bases. The V gene lost 7 bases and the J gene lost 2 bases, with 16 bases spanning the gap. The CDR3 is 15 residues long. From germline, CDR1 is MNHEY and CDR2 SVGAGI. CDR3 in amino acids: CASTDQGPHTDTQYF. The CDR3 DNA reads as TGTGCCAGCACCGACCAGGGGCCCCACACAGATACGCAGTATTTT.

Written as DNA, the CDR3 is TGTGCCAGCAGTCCGGACAGAAACGAGCAGTACTTC. Its translation is CASSPDRNEQYF. The rearrangement uses TRBV12-3 or TRBV12-4 and TRBJ2-7; possibly TRBD1 for D (6 bases). CDR3 size: 12 residues. V was shortened by 5 bases and J by 5 bases, with 10 bases between the two germline ends.

The rearrangement uses TRBV5-1 and TRBJ2-3, with D unclear. Looked up from germline, CDR1 is SGHRS and CDR2 is YFSETQ. The V end was cut by 4 bases, the J end by 2 bases, with 11 bases between. The CDR3 spans 14 residues. The DNA for the CDR3 is TGCGCCAGCAGCCAGGACGTACCCACAGATACGCAGTATTTT. It specifies CASSQDVPTDTQYF.

The chain employs TRBV5-1 and TRBJ2-7; TRBD1 matches 8 bases. J gave up 5 bases and V 0 bases, and 7 bases lay outside the gene matches. There are 15 residues in the CDR3. The germline V gene has CDR1 SGHRS and CDR2 YFSETQ. Here the CDR3 reads CASSLAPGQADEQYF. The CDR3 coding sequence is TGCGCCAGCAGCTTGGCCCCGGGACAGGCAGACGAGCAGTACTTC.

This clone was counted a few times. The chain employs TRBV12-3 or TRBV12-4 and TRBJ1-2; D is ambiguous. This CDR3 spans 12 amino acids. Between the trimmed V and J ends, which lost 3 bases and 7 bases, there was a span of 9 bases. In nucleotides, the CDR3 is TGTGCCAGCAGTTTCCAGTTACGTGGCTACACCTTC. Protein: CASSFQLRGYTF.

The chain combines TRBV6-4 with TRBJ2-1; 14 nucleotides match TRBD2. Germline V CDR1 and CDR2: MRHNA, SNTAGT. Trimming at V came to 4 bases and at J to 8 bases, leaving 10 bases not matched to a gene. The CDR3 sequence is 17 residues long. CDR3 loop: CASSVFGTSGSPHEQFF. For the CDR3, the DNA is TGTGCCAGCAGTGTCTTCGGGACTAGCGGGAGTCCGCATGAGCAGTTCTTC.

This chain uses TRBV7-8 with TRBJ2-6; maybe TRBD1 (6 bases). This CDR3 spans 15 amino acids. V dropped 1 base and J dropped 2 bases, with 6 bases sitting between them. Per germline, CDR1 SGHVS and CDR2 FQNEAQ. The CDR3 DNA is TGTGCCAGCAGCTTAGGGGGGCCTGGGGCCAACGTCCTGACTTTC. Protein sequence: CASSLGGPGANVLTF.

This clone has ten or more counts. Other DNA sequences in this specimen translate into the identical CDR3. This CDR3 reads CASSFDDVNTEAFF. CDR3 in DNA: TGTGCCAGCAGTTTTGATGACGTGAACACTGAAGCTTTCTTT. This chain links TRBV12-3 or TRBV12-4 with TRBJ1-1; D uncertain. CDR3 length equals 14 residues. The V gene lost 3 bases and the J gene lost 0 bases, with 8 bases spanning the gap.

The chain links TRBV9 to TRBJ2-1, with a weak D call TRBD2 (5 bases). The CDR3 is 13 amino acids. Deletions cut 3 bases from V and 6 bases from J, with 10 bases between. CDR1 and CDR2 (germline): SGDLS, YYNGEE. The chain's CDR3 is CASSAVSANEQFF. Written as DNA, the CDR3 is TGTGCCAGCAGCGCCGTTAGCGCCAATGAGCAGTTCTTC.

The chain uses TRBV6-5 and TRBJ2-7; maybe TRBD1 (7 bases). Germline CDR1 is MNHEY and CDR2 is SVGAGI. The V and J ends lost 7 bases and 0 bases respectively, with 16 bases between them. This CDR3 is 15 amino acids long. This CDR3 reads CASNSGQTSSYEQYF. The CDR3 nucleotides read TGTGCCAGCAATTCGGGACAGACTAGCTCCTACGAGCAGTACTTC.

This clone occurred many times. The chain links TRBV27 to TRBJ2-6, with 7 bases matching TRBD1. V was clipped by 1 base and J by 0 bases; unmatched bases: 15. The germline V gene encodes CDR1 MNHEY and CDR2 SMNVEV (reference sequence). The CDR3 length is 21 residues. CDR3 nucleotides: TGTGCCAGCAGTTTATACCCCCCGACAGGGAAGCACTCCTCTGGGGCCAACGTCCTGACTTTC. It specifies CASSLYPPTGKHSSGANVLTF. Combining the CDR3 with reference TRBV27 and TRBJ2-6 gives the whole variable domain EAQVTQNPRYLITVTGKKLTVTCSQNMNHEYMSWYRQDPGLGLRQIYYSMNVEVTDKGDVPEGYKVSRKEKRNFPLILESPSPNQTSLYFCASSLYPPTGKHSSGANVLTFGAGSRLTVL.

The rearrangement uses TRBV30 and TRBJ1-4; maybe TRBD1 (5 bases). Germline CDR1 reads GTSNPN; CDR2 reads SVGIG (reference sequence). V was trimmed by 0 bases and J by 8 bases, leaving 10 bases between them. CDR3 length equals 13 residues. Written as DNA, the CDR3 is TGTGCCTGGAGTGTACTGACAGCCGAAAAACTGTTTTTT. Residues: CAWSVLTAEKLFF. The full variable domain, with the rest looked up from reference TRBV30 and TRBJ1-4, is SQTIHQWPATLVQPVGSPLSLECTVEGTSNPNLYWYRQAAGRGLQLLFYSVGIGQISSEVPQNLSASRPQDRQFILSSKKLLLSDSGFYLCAWSVLTAEKLFFGSGTQLSVL.

The rearrangement uses TRBV2 and TRBJ1-1; 8 nucleotides align to TRBD1. V was clipped by 6 bases and J by 4 bases; unmatched bases: 7. Germline CDR1 is SNHLY and CDR2 is FYNNEI. CDR3 size: 14 residues. The CDR3 DNA reads TGTGCCAGCAGGGTCCAGGGGGCGAGCACTGAAGCTTTCTTT. Its protein product is CASRVQGASTEAFF.

This clone was observed a handful of times. The chain uses TRBV20-1 and TRBJ2-7; D call uncertain. Germline V CDR1 and CDR2: DFQATT, SNEGSKA (reference sequence). Trimming stripped 0 bases from V and 2 bases from J, with 11 bases between. This CDR3 comprises 14 residues. The CDR3, as DNA: TGCAGTGCTAGAGATGGAAGTGGCCCCTACGAGCAGTACTTC. Its translation: CSARDGSGPYEQYF.

V gene TRBV9 combines with J gene TRBJ2-3; D gene ambiguous. Germline assignment: CDR1 SGDLS and CDR2 YYNGEE. V was pared by 4 bases and J by 1 base, with 10 bases between. The CDR3 has 14 residues. Here the CDR3 reads CASSFTRGTDTQYF. As DNA, the CDR3 is TGTGCCAGCAGCTTCACAAGGGGCACAGATACGCAGTATTTT.

This clone was counted only a few times. The CDR3 loop is CASSLAGTGGFEQYF. For the CDR3, the DNA is TGTGCCAGCAGCTTAGCCGGGACAGGGGGATTCGAGCAGTACTTC. The genes are TRBV7-2 and TRBJ2-7; 11 bases fit TRBD1. The germline V gene has CDR1 SGHTA and CDR2 FQGNSA. Germline trimming cut 0 bases from V and 6 bases from J; bases unmatched to any gene: 4. The CDR3 runs to 15 residues.

This clone rates as medium-sized. The chain couples TRBV20-1 to TRBJ1-5; 9 bases are a match to TRBD1. CDR3 length: 17 residues. V was pared by 5 bases and J by 2 bases, with 13 bases of the junction left unmatched. CDR1 and CDR2 (germline): DFQATT, SNEGSKA (reference sequence). The CDR3 loop is CSADTGDREAGNQPQHF. CDR3 in DNA: TGCAGTGCTGACACGGGGGACAGGGAAGCAGGCAATCAGCCCCAGCATTTT.

This chain uses TRBV20-1 with TRBJ2-7; tentative D call: TRBD1 (5 bases). The germline V gene has CDR1 DFQATT and CDR2 SNEGSKA (reference sequence). The V end lost 6 bases, the J end lost 7 bases, and 22 bases lay between the germline ends. The CDR3 consists of 14 residues. In DNA form, the CDR3 reads TGCAGTGCCCCTGGGGCAGGGTCGATGGGGGAGCAGTACTTC. Translating it yields CSAPGAGSMGEQYF.

This clone appeared a few times. This chain links TRBV27 with TRBJ1-5, with D perhaps TRBD1 (5 bases). Germline V gene lookup returns CDR1 MNHEY and CDR2 SMNVEV (reference sequence). CDR3 length: 16 amino acids. V dropped 3 bases and J dropped 0 bases, with 12 bases sitting between them. CDR3 sequence (DNA): TGTGCCAGCAGTTTGCTAGGGGCAGATAGCAATCAGCCCCAGCATTTT. This gives the protein CASSLLGADSNQPQHF.

There are a few counts of this clone. This chain uses TRBV28 with TRBJ2-3; D possibly corresponds to TRBD2 (6 bases). Germline loops: CDR1 MDHEN, CDR2 SYDVKM. The CDR3 is 15 amino acids. V was clipped by 4 bases and J by 1 base, with 12 bases between them. CDR3 DNA: TGTGCCAGCAGTTCCACCGGGACTCGCACAGATACGCAGTATTTT. It codes for CASSSTGTRTDTQYF.

The table lists this clone with a few counts. This chain uses TRBV3-1 with TRBJ2-2, with D unresolved. The CDR3 loop spans 15 amino acids. Germline V gene lookup returns CDR1 LGHDT and CDR2 YNNKEL (reference sequence). V lost 1 base, J lost 7 bases, and 13 bases lay in between. CDR3 DNA sequence: TGTGCCAGCAGCCAAGTAGGTCGAAGAGGCGGGGAGCTGTTTTTT. Protein sequence: CASSQVGRRGGELFF. The complete variable domain, with remaining parts taken from reference TRBV3-1 and TRBJ2-2, reads DTAVSQTPKYLVTQMGNDKSIKCEQNLGHDTMYWYKQDSKKFLKIMFSYNNKELIINETVPNRFSPKSPDKAHLNLHINSLELGDSAVYFCASSQVGRRGGELFFGEGSRLTVL.